A single sample gave rise to the 10 T cell receptor beta chains below, sequenced in a study of blood T cell repertoires in COVID-19. Method: immunoSEQ multiplex PCR; TCRdb's copy keeps in-frame clones and lacks some. Among 150,000 to 200,000 clones, more than 85% were seen once, and the ten largest hold around 2%. Material for sequencing was peripheral blood. These receptors originate from a woman aged 55-69 years with COVID-19, enrolled during active disease.

The chain combines TRBV27 with TRBJ1-1; 8 bases align to TRBD1. Germline CDR1 and CDR2: MNHEY and SMNVEV (reference sequence). J lost 5 bases, V lost 8 bases, and 4 bases had no gene match. The CDR3 sequence is 12 residues long. CDR3 sequence reads: CASGQGWTEAFF. The CDR3 DNA reads as TGTGCCAGCGGACAGGGATGGACTGAAGCTTTCTTT.

V usage is TRBV4-3 and J usage is TRBJ1-4; 7 nucleotides align to TRBD1. This CDR3 is built from 15 residues. V dropped 6 bases and J dropped 5; count of bases not matched to a gene: 9. Germline V gene lookup returns CDR1 LGHNA and CDR2 YSLEER. Written as DNA, the CDR3 is TGCGCCAGCAGAATTACGACAGGGATAAATGAAAAACTGTTTTTT. Its protein is CASRITTGINEKLFF.

V and J are TRBV18 and TRBJ2-1, with D maybe TRBD1 (6 bases). Trimming took off 5 bases at V and 2 bases at J, with 7 bases between the two ends. CDR3 size: 13 residues. Germline lookup yields CDR1 KGHSH and CDR2 LQKENI. The CDR3 coding sequence is TGTGCCAGCTCAACAGGGACCTACAATGAGCAGTTCTTC. The encoded protein is CASSTGTYNEQFF. The entire variable domain, with the rest obtained from reference TRBV18 and TRBJ2-1, is as follows: NAGVMQNPRHLVRRRGQEARLRCSPMKGHSHVYWYRQLPEEGLKFMVYLQKENIIDESGMPKERFSAEFPKEGPSILRIQQVVRGDSAAYFCASSTGTYNEQFFGPGTRLTVL.

The CDR3 DNA reads TGTGCCAGCAGCGTAGAACCACAGACCACCTATGGCTACACCTTC. Protein sequence: CASSVEPQTTYGYTF. The chain recombines TRBV9 with TRBJ1-2, with D hard to call. Trimming removed 0 bases from V and 4 bases from J, with 13 bases in between. From germline, CDR1 is SGDLS and CDR2 YYNGEE. There are 15 residues in the CDR3.

V is TRBV5-1 and J is TRBJ2-5, with a possible D match to TRBD1 (6 bases). Deletions cut 5 bases from V and 4 bases from J, with 18 bases between. This CDR3 is 15 amino acids long. Germline CDR1 and CDR2: SGHRS and YFSETQ. The CDR3 DNA reads as TGCGCCAGCAGGGATGGACAGTACTCAATAGAGACCCAGTACTTC. Its translation: CASRDGQYSIETQYF.

V is TRBV29-1 and J is TRBJ1-2, with TRBD1 as a possible D gene (5 bases). Germline assignment: CDR1 SQVTM and CDR2 ANQGSEA. This CDR3 is built from 14 residues. Between the trimmed V and J ends, which lost 4 bases and 3 bases, there was a span of 15 bases. CDR3 protein: CSVAQMTEHYGYTF. Written as DNA, the CDR3 is TGCAGCGTTGCCCAAATGACAGAGCACTATGGCTACACCTTC. Complete variable domain (other parts from reference TRBV29-1 and TRBJ1-2): SAVISQKPSRDICQRGTSLTIQCQVDSQVTMMFWYRQQPGQSLTLIATANQGSEATYESGFVIDKFPISRPNLTFSTLTVSNMSPEDSSIYLCSVAQMTEHYGYTFGSGTRLTVV.

CDR3: CASSPRRAGNTIYF. The CDR3 region has the DNA TGTGCCAGCTCACCCCGCCGGGCTGGAAACACCATATATTTT. V gene TRBV18 combines with J gene TRBJ1-3, with D unclear. Per the germline V gene, CDR1 is KGHSH and CDR2 is LQKENI. V dropped 3 bases and J dropped 2 bases, with 8 bases sitting between them. This CDR3 is 14 amino acids long.

The J gene is TRBJ1-2, the V gene TRBV3-1 (or the pseudogene TRBV3-2), with 9 bases lining up with TRBD1. CDR1 and CDR2 (germline): LGHDT, YNNKEL (reference sequence). With V trimmed by 1 base and J by 1 base, 1 base remained unmatched. The CDR3 runs to 15 residues. The CDR3 nucleotides are TGTGCCAGCAGCCAAGGACAGGGGGGTAACTATGGCTACACCTTC. This codes for CASSQGQGGNYGYTF.

This clone was observed once. The CDR3 region has the DNA TGTGCCAGCAGCTTAGCGGGGCAGGAGGGCTACACCTTC. It specifies CASSLAGQEGYTF. The chain has TRBV7-2 and TRBJ1-2; the D gene is possibly TRBD1 (5 bases). Trimming removed 0 bases at V and 8 bases at J, with 10 bases between. The CDR3 has 13 amino acids. Germline CDR1 reads SGHTA; CDR2 reads FQGNSA.

This chain uses TRBV5-6 with TRBJ1-2, with D unclear. The germline V and J ends were trimmed by 4 bases and 4 bases, with 8 bases remaining between them. Looked up from germline, CDR1 is SGHDT and CDR2 is YYEEEE. The CDR3 runs 12 residues. In DNA form, the CDR3 reads TGTGCCAGCAGCCCCTATGGCTATGGCTACACCTTC. This gives the protein CASSPYGYGYTF.